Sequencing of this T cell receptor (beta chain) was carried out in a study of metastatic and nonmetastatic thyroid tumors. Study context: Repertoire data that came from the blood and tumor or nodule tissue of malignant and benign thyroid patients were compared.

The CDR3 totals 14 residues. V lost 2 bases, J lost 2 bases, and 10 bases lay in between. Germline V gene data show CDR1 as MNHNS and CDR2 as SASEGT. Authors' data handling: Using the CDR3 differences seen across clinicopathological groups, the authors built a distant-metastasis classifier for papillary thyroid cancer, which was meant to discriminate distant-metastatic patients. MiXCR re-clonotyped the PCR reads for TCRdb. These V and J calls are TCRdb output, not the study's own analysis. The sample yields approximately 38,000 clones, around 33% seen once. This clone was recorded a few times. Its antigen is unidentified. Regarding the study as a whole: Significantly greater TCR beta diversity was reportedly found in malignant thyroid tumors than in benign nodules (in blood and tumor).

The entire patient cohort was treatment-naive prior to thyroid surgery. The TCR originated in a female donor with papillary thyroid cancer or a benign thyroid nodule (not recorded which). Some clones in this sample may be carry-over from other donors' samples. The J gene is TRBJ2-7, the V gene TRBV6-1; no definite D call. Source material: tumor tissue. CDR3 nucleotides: TGTGCCAGCAGTGAAAGGGTGGGAACCTACGAGCAGTACTTC. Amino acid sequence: CASSERVGTYEQYF.